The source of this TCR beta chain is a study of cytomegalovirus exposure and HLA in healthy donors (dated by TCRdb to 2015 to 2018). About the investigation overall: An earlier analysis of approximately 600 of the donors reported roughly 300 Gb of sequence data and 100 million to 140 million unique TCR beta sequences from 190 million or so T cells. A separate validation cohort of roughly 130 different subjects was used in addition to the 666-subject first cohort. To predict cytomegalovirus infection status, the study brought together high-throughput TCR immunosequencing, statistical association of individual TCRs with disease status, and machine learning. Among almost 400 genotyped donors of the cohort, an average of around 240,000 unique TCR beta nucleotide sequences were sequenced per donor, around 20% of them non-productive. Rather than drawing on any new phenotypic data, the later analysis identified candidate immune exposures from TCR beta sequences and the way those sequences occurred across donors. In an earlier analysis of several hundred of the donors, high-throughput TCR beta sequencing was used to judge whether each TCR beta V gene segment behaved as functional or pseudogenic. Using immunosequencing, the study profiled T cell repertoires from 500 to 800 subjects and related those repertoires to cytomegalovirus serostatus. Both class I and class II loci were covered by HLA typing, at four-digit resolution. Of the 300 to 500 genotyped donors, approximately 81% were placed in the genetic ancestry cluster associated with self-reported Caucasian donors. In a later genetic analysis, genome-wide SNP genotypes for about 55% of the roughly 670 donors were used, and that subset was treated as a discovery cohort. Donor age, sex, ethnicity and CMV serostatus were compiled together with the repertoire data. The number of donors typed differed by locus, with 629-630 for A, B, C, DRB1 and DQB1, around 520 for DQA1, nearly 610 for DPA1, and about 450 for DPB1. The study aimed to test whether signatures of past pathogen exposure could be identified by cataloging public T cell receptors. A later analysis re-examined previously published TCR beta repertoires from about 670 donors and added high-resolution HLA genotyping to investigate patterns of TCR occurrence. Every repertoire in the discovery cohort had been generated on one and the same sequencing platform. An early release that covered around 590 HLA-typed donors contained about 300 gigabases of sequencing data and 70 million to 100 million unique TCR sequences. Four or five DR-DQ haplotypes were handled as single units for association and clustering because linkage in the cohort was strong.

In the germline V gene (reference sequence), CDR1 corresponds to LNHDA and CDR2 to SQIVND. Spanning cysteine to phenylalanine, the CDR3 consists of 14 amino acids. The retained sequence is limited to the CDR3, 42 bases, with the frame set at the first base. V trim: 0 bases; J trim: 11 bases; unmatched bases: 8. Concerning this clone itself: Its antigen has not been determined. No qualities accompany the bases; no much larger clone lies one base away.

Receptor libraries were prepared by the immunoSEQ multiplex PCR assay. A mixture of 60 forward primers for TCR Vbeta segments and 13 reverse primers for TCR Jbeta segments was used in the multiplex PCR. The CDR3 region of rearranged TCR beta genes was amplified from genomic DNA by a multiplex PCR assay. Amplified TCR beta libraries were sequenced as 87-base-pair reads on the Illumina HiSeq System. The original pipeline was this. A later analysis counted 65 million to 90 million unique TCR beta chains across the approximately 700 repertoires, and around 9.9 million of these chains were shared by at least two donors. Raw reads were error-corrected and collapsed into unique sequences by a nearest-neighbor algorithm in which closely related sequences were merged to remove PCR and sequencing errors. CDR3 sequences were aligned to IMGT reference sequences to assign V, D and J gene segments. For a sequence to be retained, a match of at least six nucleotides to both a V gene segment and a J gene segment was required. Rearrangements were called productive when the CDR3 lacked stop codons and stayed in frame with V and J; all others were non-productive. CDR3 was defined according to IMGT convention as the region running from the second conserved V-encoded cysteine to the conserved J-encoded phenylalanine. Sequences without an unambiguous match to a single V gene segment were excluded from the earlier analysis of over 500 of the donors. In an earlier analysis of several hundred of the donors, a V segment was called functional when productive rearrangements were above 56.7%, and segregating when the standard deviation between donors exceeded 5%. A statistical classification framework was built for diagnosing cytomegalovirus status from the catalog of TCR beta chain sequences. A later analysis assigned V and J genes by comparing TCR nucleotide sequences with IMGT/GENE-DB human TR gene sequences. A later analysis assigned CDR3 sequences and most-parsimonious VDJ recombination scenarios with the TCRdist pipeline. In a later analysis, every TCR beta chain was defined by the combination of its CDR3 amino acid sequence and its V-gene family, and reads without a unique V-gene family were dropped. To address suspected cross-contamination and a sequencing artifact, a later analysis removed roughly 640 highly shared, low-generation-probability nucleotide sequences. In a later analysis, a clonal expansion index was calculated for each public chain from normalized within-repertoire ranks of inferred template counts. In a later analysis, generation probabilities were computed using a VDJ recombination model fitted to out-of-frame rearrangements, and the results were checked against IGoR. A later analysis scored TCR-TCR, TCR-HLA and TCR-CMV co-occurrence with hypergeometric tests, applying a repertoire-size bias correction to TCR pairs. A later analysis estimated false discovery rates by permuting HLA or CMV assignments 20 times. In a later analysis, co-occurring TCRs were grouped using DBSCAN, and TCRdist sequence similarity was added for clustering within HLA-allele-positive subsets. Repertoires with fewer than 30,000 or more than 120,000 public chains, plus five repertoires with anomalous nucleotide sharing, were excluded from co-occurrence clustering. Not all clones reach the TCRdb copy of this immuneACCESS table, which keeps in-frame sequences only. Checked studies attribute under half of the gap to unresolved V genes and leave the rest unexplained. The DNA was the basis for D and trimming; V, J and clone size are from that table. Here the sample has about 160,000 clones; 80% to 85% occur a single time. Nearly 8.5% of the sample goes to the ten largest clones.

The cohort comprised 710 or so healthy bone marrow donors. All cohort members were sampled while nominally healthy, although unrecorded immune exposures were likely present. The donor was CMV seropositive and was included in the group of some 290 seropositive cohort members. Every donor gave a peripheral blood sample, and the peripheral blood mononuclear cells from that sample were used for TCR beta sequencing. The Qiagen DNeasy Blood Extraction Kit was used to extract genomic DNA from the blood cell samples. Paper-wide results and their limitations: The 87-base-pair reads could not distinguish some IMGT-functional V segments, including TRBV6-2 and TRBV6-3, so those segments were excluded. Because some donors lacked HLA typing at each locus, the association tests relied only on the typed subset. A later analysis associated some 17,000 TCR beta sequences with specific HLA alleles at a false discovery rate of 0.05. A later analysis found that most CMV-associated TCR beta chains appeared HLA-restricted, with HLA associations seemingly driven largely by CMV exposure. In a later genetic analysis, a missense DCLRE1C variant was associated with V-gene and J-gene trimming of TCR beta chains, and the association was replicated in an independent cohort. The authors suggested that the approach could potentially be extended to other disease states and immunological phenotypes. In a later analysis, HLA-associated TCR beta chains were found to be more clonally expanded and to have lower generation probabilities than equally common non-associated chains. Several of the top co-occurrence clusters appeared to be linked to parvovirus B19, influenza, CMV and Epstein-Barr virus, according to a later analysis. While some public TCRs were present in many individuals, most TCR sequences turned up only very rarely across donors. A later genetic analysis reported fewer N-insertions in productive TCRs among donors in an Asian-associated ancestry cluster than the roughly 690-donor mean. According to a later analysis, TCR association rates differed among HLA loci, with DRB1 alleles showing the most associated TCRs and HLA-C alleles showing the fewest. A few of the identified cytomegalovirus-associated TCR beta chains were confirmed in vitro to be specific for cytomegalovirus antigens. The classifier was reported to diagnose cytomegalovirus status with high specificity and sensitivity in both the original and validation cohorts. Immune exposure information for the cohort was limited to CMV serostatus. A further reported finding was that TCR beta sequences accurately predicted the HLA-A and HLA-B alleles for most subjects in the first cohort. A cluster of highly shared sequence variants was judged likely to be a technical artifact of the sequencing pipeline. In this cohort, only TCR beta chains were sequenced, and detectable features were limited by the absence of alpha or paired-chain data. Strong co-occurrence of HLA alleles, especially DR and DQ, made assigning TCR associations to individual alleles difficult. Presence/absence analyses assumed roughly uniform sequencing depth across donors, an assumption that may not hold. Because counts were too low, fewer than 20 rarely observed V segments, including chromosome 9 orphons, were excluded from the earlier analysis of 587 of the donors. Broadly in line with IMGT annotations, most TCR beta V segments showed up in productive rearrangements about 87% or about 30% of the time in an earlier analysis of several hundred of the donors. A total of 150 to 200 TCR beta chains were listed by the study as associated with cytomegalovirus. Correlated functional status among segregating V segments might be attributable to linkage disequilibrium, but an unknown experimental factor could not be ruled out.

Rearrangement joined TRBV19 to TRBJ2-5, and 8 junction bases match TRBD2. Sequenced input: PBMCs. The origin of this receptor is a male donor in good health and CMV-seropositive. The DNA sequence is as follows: TGTGCCAGTAGTATAGAGGGACGGCGGGAGGAGCAGTACTTC. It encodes CASSIEGRREEQYF.